This entry describes one T cell receptor (beta chain). Its antigen is unidentified. The data originate from a study of metastatic and nonmetastatic thyroid tumors. Study-level information: Comparison of repertoires was carried out across blood and tumor or nodule tissue from malignant and benign thyroid patients.

Study-level results: When malignant thyroid tumors were compared with benign nodules, TCR beta diversity was reportedly significantly higher in the malignant tumors. This held in both blood and tumor samples.

Ahead of thyroid surgery, no patient had received treatment of any kind. Germline CDR1 is MGHRA and CDR2 is YSYEKL. This CDR3 has 15 amino acids. The germline V and J ends were trimmed by 4 bases and 3 bases, with 13 bases remaining between them. Original processing methods: The study's classifier, a distant-metastasis tool for papillary thyroid cancer, was built using CDR3 differences across clinicopathological groups. TCRdb re-clonotyped the PCR reads via MiXCR. The authors' filters were not applied to this entry. Of some 6,300 clones in the sample, around 30% were seen once. V usage is TRBV4-1 and J usage is TRBJ1-5; possibly TRBD1 for D (5 bases). Source material: adjacent normal tissue. The TCR comes from a female donor with papillary thyroid cancer or a benign thyroid nodule (not recorded which). Some clones in this sample may be carry-over from other donors' samples. CDR3 in DNA: TGCGCCAGCAGCCCGGATGGGGGGGTCAATCAGCCCCAGCATTTT. Residues: CASSPDGGVNQPQHF.